The 2 T cell receptor beta chains listed next were all sequenced from one sample in a study of blood T cell repertoires in COVID-19. The data were produced by immunoSEQ multiplex PCR, yet TCRdb's version contains in-frame clones alone and is incomplete. The repertoire includes several thousand clones, about 91% of them detected once, and 6.9% sits in the top ten. Sequenced material: peripheral blood. Receptors were obtained from a woman in her 50s with active or convalescent COVID-19.

Here the CDR3 reads CASSLGTANSPLHF. Here the CDR3 DNA reads TGTGCCAGCAGCTTAGGGACAGCCAATTCACCCCTCCACTTT. The rearrangement links TRBV7-2 to TRBJ1-6, with D maybe TRBD1 (6 bases). Trimming stripped 1 base from V and 7 bases from J, with 8 bases between. This CDR3 region has 14 residues. From germline, CDR1 is SGHTA and CDR2 FQGNSA.

The CDR3 bases are TGTGCCAGCAGCCTCCTAGCGGGCAAACAAGAGACCCAGTACTTC. Residues: CASSLLAGKQETQYF. This chain uses TRBV7-6 with TRBJ2-5; 8 bases align to TRBD2. The ends lost 5 bases at V and 2 bases at J; junction bases unmatched: 7. The CDR3 consists of 15 residues. In germline, CDR1 is SGHVS, CDR2 FNYEAQ.